The T cell receptor (beta chain) described here comes from a study of cytomegalovirus exposure and HLA in healthy donors. Overall study context: Falling in the Caucasian-associated ancestry cluster were about four fifths of some 400 genotyped donors.

Vbeta (60) and Jbeta (13) primers were used in the PCR. Per the study methods: Roughly 10 million shared chains were among approximately 80 million unique TCR beta chains counted in a later analysis. Sequencing used immunoSEQ multiplex PCR; TCRdb keeps in-frame clones, though not all of them. V, J and clone size derive from that table, while D and trimming were established from the DNA sequence. Of over 200,000 clones in the sample, approximately 82% were seen once. The sample taken for sequencing was PBMCs. The receptor's source is a woman aged 40 to 50 in good health and CMV-seronegative.

CDR3 in DNA: TGTGCCAGCAGTGAAGATAGCTTCACAGATACGCAGTATTTT. This encodes CASSEDSFTDTQYF. The gene calls are TRBV2 and TRBJ2-3, with D uncertain. The ends were cut back, 1 base at V and 2 bases at J, with 7 bases in the middle. Germline CDR1 reads SNHLY; CDR2 reads FYNNEI. The CDR3 runs 14 residues.